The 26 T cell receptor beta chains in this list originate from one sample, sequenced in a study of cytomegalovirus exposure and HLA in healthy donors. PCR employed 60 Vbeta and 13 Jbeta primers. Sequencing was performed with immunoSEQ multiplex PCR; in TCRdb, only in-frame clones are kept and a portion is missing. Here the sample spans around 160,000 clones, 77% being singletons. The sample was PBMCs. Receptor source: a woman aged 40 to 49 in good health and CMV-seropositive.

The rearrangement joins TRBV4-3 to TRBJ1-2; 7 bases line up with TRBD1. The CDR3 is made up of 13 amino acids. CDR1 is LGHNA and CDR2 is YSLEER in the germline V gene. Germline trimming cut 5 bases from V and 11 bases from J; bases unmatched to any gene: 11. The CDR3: CASSRDRSSLYTF. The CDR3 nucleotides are TGCGCCAGCAGCAGGGACAGAAGTTCATTGTACACCTTC.

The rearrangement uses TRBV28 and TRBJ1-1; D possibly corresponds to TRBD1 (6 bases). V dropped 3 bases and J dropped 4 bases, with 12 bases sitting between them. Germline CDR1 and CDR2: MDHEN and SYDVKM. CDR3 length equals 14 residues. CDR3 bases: TGTGCCAGCAGTTTTGAGGGGGAGGGCACTGAAGCTTTCTTT. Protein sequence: CASSFEGEGTEAFF.

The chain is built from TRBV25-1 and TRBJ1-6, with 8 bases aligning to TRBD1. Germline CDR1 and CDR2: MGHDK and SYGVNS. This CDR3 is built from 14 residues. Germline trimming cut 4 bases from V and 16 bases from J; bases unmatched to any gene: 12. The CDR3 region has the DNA TGTGCCAGCAGTGCCGGACAGGGCACGGTATCTCTCCACTTT. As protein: CASSAGQGTVSLHF.

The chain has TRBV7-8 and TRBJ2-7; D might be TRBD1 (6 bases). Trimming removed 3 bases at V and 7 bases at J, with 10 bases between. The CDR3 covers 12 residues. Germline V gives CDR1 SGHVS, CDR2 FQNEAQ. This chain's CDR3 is CASSLRGKEQYF. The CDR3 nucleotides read TGTGCCAGCAGCTTGAGGGGGAAAGAGCAGTACTTC.

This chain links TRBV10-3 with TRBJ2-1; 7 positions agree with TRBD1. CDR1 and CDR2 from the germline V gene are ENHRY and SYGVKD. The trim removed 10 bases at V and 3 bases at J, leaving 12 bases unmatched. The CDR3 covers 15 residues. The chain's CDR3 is CATRQGPFVYNEQFF. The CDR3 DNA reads TGTGCCACCCGACAGGGACCGTTTGTCTACAATGAGCAGTTCTTC.

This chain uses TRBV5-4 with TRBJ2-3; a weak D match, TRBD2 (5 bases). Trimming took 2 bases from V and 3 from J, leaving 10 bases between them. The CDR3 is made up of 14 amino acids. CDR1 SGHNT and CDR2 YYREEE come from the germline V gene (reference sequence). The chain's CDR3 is CASSFSGSTDTQYF. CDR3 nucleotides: TGTGCCAGCAGCTTTTCGGGGAGTACAGATACGCAGTATTTT.

This chain's CDR3 is CASSLMGTGNTEAFF. DNA for the CDR3: TGCGCCAGCAGCCTAATGGGGACAGGGAACACTGAAGCTTTCTTT. V is TRBV4-1 and J is TRBJ1-1, with 8 bases matching TRBD1. This CDR3 comprises 15 residues. CDR1 and CDR2 from the germline V gene are MGHRA and YSYEKL. Germline trimming cut 4 bases from V and 1 base from J; bases unmatched to any gene: 5.

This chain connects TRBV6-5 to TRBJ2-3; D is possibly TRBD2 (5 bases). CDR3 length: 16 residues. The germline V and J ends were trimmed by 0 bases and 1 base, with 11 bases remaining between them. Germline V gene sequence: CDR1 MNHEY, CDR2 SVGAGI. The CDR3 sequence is CASSYSPGLRTDTQYF. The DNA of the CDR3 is TGTGCCAGCAGTTACTCGCCGGGGTTACGCACAGATACGCAGTATTTT.

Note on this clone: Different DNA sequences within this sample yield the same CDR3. In nucleotides, the CDR3 is TGTGCCAGCAGCGAGGGGACTAGCGGGTACAATGAGCAGTTCTTC. This sequence encodes CASSEGTSGYNEQFF. This rearrangement joins TRBV9 to TRBJ2-1, with 12 bases fitting TRBD2. There are 15 residues in the CDR3. V dropped 3 bases and J dropped 4; count of bases not matched to a gene: 2. CDR1 SGDLS and CDR2 YYNGEE come from the germline V gene.

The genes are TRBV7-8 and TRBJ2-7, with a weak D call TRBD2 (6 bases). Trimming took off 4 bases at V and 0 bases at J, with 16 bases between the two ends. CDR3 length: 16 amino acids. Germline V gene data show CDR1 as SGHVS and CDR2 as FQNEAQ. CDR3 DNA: TGTGCCAGCAGCTCCCCAGATGGAGGGGTCTCCTACGAGCAGTACTTC. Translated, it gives CASSSPDGGVSYEQYF.

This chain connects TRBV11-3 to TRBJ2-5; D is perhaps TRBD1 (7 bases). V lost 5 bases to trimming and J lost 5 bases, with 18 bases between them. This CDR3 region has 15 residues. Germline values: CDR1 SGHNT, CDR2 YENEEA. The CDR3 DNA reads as TGTGCCAGCAGCCGCAACGGACAGGCGGGGGAGACCCAGTACTTC. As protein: CASSRNGQAGETQYF.

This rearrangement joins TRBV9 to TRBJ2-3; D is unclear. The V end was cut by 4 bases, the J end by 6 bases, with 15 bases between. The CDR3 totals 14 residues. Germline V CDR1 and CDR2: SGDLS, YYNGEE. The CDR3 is CASSPSALVDTQYF. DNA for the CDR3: TGTGCCAGCAGCCCCTCGGCCCTAGTCGATACGCAGTATTTT.

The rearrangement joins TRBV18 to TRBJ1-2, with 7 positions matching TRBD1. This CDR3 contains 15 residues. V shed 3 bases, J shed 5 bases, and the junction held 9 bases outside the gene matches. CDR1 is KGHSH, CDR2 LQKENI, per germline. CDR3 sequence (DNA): TGTGCCAGCTCACCGGAGCAGGGGGTCTATTATGGCTACACCTTC. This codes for CASSPEQGVYYGYTF.

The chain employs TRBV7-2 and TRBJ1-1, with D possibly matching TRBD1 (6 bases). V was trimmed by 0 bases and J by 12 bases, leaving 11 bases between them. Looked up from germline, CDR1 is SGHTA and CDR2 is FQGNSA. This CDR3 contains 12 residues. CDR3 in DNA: TGTGCCAGCAGCTTAGCGGGGGCGAAAACTTTCTTT. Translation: CASSLAGAKTFF.

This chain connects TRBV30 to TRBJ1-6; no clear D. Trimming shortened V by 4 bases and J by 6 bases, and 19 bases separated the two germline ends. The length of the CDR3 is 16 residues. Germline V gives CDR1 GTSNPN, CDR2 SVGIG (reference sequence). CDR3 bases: TGTGCCTGGACCCTTTCGCTTTCTACGATTAATTCACCCCTCCACTTT. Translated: CAWTLSLSTINSPLHF. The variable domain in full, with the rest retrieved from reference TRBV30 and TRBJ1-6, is SQTIHQWPATLVQPVGSPLSLECTVEGTSNPNLYWYRQAAGRGLQLLFYSVGIGQISSEVPQNLSASRPQDRQFILSSKKLLLSDSGFYLCAWTLSLSTINSPLHFGNGTRLTVT.

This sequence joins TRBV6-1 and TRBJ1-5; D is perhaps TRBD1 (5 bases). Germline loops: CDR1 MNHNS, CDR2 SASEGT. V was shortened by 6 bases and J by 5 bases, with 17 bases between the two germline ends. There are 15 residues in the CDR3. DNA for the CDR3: TGTGCCAGCAGATCCGGGACTTTGGATCATCAGCCCCAGCATTTT. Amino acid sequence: CASRSGTLDHQPQHF.

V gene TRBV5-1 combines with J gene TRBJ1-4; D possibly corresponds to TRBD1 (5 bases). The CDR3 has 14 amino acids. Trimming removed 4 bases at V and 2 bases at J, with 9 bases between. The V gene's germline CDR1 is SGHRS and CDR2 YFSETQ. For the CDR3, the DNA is TGCGCCAGCAGCCAGGGAACTACTAATGAAAAACTGTTTTTT. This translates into CASSQGTTNEKLFF.

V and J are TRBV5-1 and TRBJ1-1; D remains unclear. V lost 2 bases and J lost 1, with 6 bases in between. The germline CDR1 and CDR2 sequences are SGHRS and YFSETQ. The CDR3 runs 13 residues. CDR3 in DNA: TGCGCCAGCAGCTTTGTCGGGAACACTGAAGCTTTCTTT. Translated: CASSFVGNTEAFF.

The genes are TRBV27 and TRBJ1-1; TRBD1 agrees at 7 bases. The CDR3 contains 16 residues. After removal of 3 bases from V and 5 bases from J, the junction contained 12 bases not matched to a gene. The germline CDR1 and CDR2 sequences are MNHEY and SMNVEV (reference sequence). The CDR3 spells CASSFVGSTGSTEAFF. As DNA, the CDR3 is TGTGCCAGCAGTTTTGTAGGATCGACAGGGTCGACTGAAGCTTTCTTT.

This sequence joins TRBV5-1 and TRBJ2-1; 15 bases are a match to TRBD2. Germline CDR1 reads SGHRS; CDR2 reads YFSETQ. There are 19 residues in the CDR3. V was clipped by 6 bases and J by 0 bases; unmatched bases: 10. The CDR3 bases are TGCGCCAGCAACCCAGGGACTAGCGGGGGGCTGAGCTCCTACAATGAGCAGTTCTTC. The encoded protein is CASNPGTSGGLSSYNEQFF.

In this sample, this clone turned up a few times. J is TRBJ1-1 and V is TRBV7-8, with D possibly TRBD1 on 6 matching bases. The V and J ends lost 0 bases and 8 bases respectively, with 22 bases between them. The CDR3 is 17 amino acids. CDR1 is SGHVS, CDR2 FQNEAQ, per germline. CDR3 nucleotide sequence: TGTGCCAGCAGCTTAGCGCTTCGTCGTCCAGGGGCGGGCGAAGCTTTCTTT. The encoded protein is CASSLALRRPGAGEAFF.

CDR3 in DNA: TGTGCCAGCAGTTTAACAGGACAGCCAACACTTCCCTACGAGCAGTACTTC. Translation gives CASSLTGQPTLPYEQYF. The chain joins TRBV27 to TRBJ2-7, with D perhaps matching TRBD1 (6 bases). The CDR3 is 17 amino acids. The V gene lost 2 bases and the J gene lost 2 bases, with 19 bases spanning the gap. Germline assignment: CDR1 MNHEY and CDR2 SMNVEV (reference sequence).

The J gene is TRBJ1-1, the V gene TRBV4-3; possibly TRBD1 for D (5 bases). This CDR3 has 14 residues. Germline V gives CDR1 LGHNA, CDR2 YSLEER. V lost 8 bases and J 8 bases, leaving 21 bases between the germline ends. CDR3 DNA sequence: TGCGCCAGCGGTCCCGGAGGGGCGAGGCCCGAAGCTTTCTTT. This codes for CASGPGGARPEAFF.

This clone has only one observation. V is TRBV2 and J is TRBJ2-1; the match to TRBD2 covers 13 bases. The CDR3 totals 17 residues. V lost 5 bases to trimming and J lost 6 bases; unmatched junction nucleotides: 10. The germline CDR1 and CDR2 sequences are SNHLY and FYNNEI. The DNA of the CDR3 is TGTGCCAGCAGTTCGTTCACCGGGACTAGCGGGGTCAATGAGCAGTTCTTC. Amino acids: CASSSFTGTSGVNEQFF.

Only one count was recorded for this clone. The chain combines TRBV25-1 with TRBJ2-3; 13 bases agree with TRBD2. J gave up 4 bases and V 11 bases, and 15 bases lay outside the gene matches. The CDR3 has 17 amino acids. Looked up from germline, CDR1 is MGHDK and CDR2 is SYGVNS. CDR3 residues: CAGVGTSGIDPADTQYF. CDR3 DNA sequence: TGTGCCGGGGTCGGGACTAGCGGGATCGACCCGGCAGATACGCAGTATTTT. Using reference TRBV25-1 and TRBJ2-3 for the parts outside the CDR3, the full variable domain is EADIYQTPRYLVIGTGKKITLECSQTMGHDKMYWYQQDPGMELHLIHYSYGVNSTEKGDLSSESTVSRIRTEHFPLTLESARPSHTSQYLCAGVGTSGIDPADTQYFGPGTRLTVL.

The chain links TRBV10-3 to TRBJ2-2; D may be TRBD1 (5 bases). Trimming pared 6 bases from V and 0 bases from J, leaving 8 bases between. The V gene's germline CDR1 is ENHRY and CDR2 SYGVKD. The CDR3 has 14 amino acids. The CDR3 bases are TGTGCCATCAGAACAGGCGCGAACACCGGGGAGCTGTTTTTT. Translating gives CAIRTGANTGELFF.